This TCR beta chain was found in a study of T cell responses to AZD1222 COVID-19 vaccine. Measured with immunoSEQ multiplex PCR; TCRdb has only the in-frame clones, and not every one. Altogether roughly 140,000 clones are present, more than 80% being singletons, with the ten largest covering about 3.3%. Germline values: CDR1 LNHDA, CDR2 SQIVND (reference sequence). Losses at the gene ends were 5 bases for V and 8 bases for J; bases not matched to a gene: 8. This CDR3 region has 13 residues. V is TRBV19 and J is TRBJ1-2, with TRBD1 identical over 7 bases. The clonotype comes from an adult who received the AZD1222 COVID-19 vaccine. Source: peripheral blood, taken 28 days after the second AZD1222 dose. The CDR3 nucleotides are TGTGCCAGTAGTCTCGGACAGGCTAGAGGCTACACCTTC. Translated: CASSLGQARGYTF.